The clone carrying this T cell receptor beta chain was observed at least ten times. The CDR3 is cut off 3 residues early in the read; its end comes from the germline J gene. Looked up from germline, CDR1 is SQVTM and CDR2 is ANQGSEA. The CDR3 consists of 14 residues. Trimming took 4 bases from V and 6 from J; bases not matched to a gene: 10. The data belong to a study of T cell clonality in common variable immunodeficiency. Profiled with immunoSEQ multiplex PCR; TCRdb holds only in-frame clones, not every one. The sample offers about 35,000 clones and no singletons, the top ten holding over 8%. What was sequenced was peripheral blood mononuclear cells. The receptor was isolated from a person between 18 and 75 years old in good health. J is TRBJ2-3 and V is TRBV29-1, with 7 bases identical to TRBD2. The covered CDR3 bases are TGCAGCGTTGGTGCTAGCGGAAGCTGGGATACG. Translating it yields CSVGASGSWDT. The entire CDR3 is CSVGASGSWDTQYF.